This passage covers 13 T cell receptor beta chains from one sample sequenced in a study of cytomegalovirus exposure and HLA in healthy donors (dated by TCRdb to about 2017). Library generation was performed with the immunoSEQ multiplex PCR assay. A mixture of 60 forward primers for TCR Vbeta segments and 13 reverse primers for TCR Jbeta segments was used in the multiplex PCR. TCRdb retrieved this table from immuneACCESS and kept in-frame rearrangements only. Not all clones are present; in checked studies, unresolved V genes account for under half, and no reason is known for the remainder. The sample table holds around 150,000 clones, of which approximately 71% were seen once. The ten largest clones capture 1.1% to 1.5% of the sample. Sequencing used PBMCs. All receptors derive from a man aged 50 to 59 in good health and CMV-seronegative.

V usage is TRBV2 and J usage is TRBJ1-2, with TRBD1 identical over 9 bases. Trimming removed 8 bases from V and 6 bases from J; junction bases left unmatched: 1. Germline V lookup: CDR1 SNHLY, CDR2 FYNNEI. CDR3 length: 11 amino acids. CDR3 nucleotides: TGTGCCAGCGACAGGGGGAATGGCTACACCTTC. Protein: CASDRGNGYTF.

V is TRBV5-4 and J is TRBJ1-1; TRBD1 agrees at 7 bases. CDR3 length: 15 residues. In germline, CDR1 is SGHNT, CDR2 YYREEE (reference sequence). After removal of 4 bases from V and 0 bases from J, the junction contained 6 bases not matched to a gene. The CDR3 bases are TGTGCCAGCAGCGAGGATACAGGGGTGAACACTGAAGCTTTCTTT. It yields the protein CASSEDTGVNTEAFF.

The V and J genes are TRBV5-1 and TRBJ2-5; 9 bases are shared with TRBD2. The DNA matches TRBJ2-7 better at its end, which makes the J call doubtful. CDR1 SGHRS and CDR2 YFSETQ come from the germline V gene. The length of the CDR3 is 14 residues. The CDR3 region is CASSLWTSDYEQYF. CDR3 in DNA: TGCGCCAGCAGCTTGTGGACTAGCGACTACGAGCAGTACTTC.

The CDR3 protein is CASSSGGAAGNTIYF. CDR3 sequence (DNA): TGTGCCAGTAGTAGCGGGGGCGCGGCTGGAAACACCATATATTTT. This chain links TRBV15 with TRBJ1-3, with D possibly being TRBD1 (6 bases). V was clipped by 10 bases and J by 2 bases, with 18 bases between them. Germline V gene data show CDR1 as LNHNV and CDR2 as YYDKDF (reference sequence). This CDR3 contains 15 residues.

The genes are TRBV13 and TRBJ2-1; unclear D gene. V was trimmed by 0 bases and J by 10 bases, leaving 10 bases between them. From germline, CDR1 is PRHDT and CDR2 FYEKMQ (reference sequence). This CDR3 region has 13 residues. In DNA form, the CDR3 reads TGTGCCAGCAGCTTAGGTCCAGTCCGCGAGCAGTTCTTC. Encoded protein: CASSLGPVREQFF. The complete variable domain, with remaining parts taken from reference TRBV13 and TRBJ2-1, reads AAGVIQSPRHLIKEKRETATLKCYPIPRHDTVYWYQQGPGQDPQFLISFYEKMQSDKGSIPDRFSAQQFSDYHSELNMSSLELGDSALYFCASSLGPVREQFFGPGTRLTVL.

The chain carries TRBV5-1 and TRBJ2-4, with a tentative D call TRBD2 (6 bases). This CDR3 is 13 amino acids long. V gave up 7 bases and J gave up 4 bases, with 12 bases separating them. CDR1 is SGHRS, CDR2 YFSETQ, per germline. CDR3 sequence reads: CASRPGEKNIQYF. The CDR3 DNA reads TGCGCCAGCCGCCCGGGAGAGAAAAACATTCAGTACTTC. Full variable domain (remainder filled in from reference TRBV5-1 and TRBJ2-4): KAGVTQTPRYLIKTRGQQVTLSCSPISGHRSVSWYQQTPGQGLQFLFEYFSETQRNKGNFPGRFSGRQFSNSRSEMNVSTLELGDSALYLCASRPGEKNIQYFGAGTRLSVL.

This chain connects TRBV19 to TRBJ1-1; D call uncertain. The V gene lost 3 bases and the J gene lost 3 bases, with 14 bases spanning the gap. This CDR3 has 15 amino acids. The germline CDR1 and CDR2 sequences are LNHDA and SQIVND (reference sequence). CDR3 coding DNA: TGTGCCAGTAGTATCGTTGCGGGGAAGGACACTGAAGCTTTCTTT. It encodes CASSIVAGKDTEAFF.

This chain links TRBV11-2 with TRBJ2-2; D gene ambiguous. The V end was cut by 1 base, the J end by 7 bases, with 7 bases between. CDR3 length equals 13 residues. Per germline, CDR1 SGHAT and CDR2 FQNNGV. CDR3 coding DNA: TGTGCCAGCAGCTTAGGAGAAAGCGGGGAGCTGTTTTTT. This translates into CASSLGESGELFF.

The rearrangement joins TRBV9 to TRBJ2-1; 12 nucleotides line up with TRBD2. CDR1 and CDR2 (germline): SGDLS, YYNGEE. After removal of 4 bases from V and 9 bases from J, the junction contained 11 bases not matched to a gene. This CDR3 region has 16 residues. CDR3 sequence: CASSPRPSGGATEQFF. The DNA of the CDR3 is TGTGCCAGCAGCCCGAGACCTAGCGGGGGGGCTACTGAGCAGTTCTTC.

The chain has TRBV5-1 and TRBJ1-4; D not resolved. Germline CDR1 and CDR2: SGHRS and YFSETQ. The CDR3 extends over 15 amino acids. Trimming took 1 base from V and 5 from J, leaving 12 bases between them. The DNA of the CDR3 is TGCGCCAGCAGCTTGATTGGGCGAGGGAATGAAAAACTGTTTTTT. It encodes CASSLIGRGNEKLFF.

The V gene is TRBV7-8, the J gene TRBJ2-5, with 14 nucleotides matching TRBD2. This CDR3 is built from 19 residues. After removal of 5 bases from V and 1 base from J, the junction contained 12 bases not matched to a gene. Germline V gives CDR1 SGHVS, CDR2 FQNEAQ. The CDR3 coding sequence is TGTGCCAGCAGCCCAGCGGGACTAGCGGGGGTTCTCTTCCAAGAGACCCAGTACTTC. It codes for CASSPAGLAGVLFQETQYF.

The CDR3 DNA reads TGTGCCAGCAGCTTCGACAGGGAAGGCTACACCTTC. It yields the protein CASSFDREGYTF. The chain uses TRBV5-6 and TRBJ1-2, with TRBD1 identical over 7 bases. Germline CDR1 reads SGHDT; CDR2 reads YYEEEE. Germline trimming cut 2 bases from V and 8 bases from J; bases unmatched to any gene: 3. There are 12 residues in the CDR3. The variable domain in full, completed from reference TRBV5-6 and TRBJ1-2, reads DAGVTQSPTHLIKTRGQQVTLRCSPKSGHDTVSWYQQALGQGPQFIFQYYEEEERQRGNFPDRFSGHQFPNYSSELNVNALLLGDSALYLCASSFDREGYTFGSGTRLTVV.

This chain joins TRBV4-1 and TRBJ1-1; D unclear. The V gene's germline CDR1 is MGHRA and CDR2 YSYEKL. This CDR3 spans 13 amino acids. Trimming pared 10 bases from V and 0 bases from J, leaving 12 bases between. The CDR3 sequence is CATRREVNTEAFF. DNA for the CDR3: TGCGCCACCAGGCGGGAAGTGAACACTGAAGCTTTCTTT.